These 24 T cell receptor beta chains share one sample of origin, sequenced in a study of T cells in Graves' hyperthyroidism and ophthalmopathy (dated by TCRdb to the late 2010s). The library was built by means of multiplex PCR. TCRdb records Illumina HiSeq 2000 as the sequencer. The TCR beta CDR3 regions were amplified from RNA transcripts. The first round of RT-PCR for the TCR CDR3 was performed with the HTBI primer set and the Qiagen OneStep RT-PCR kit. TCRdb applied fastp at Q25 and MiXCR to the public reads, then kept only in-frame beta chains. Merged by CDR3 protein, the rows form single entries marked with the most common genes and DNA. In all, the sample holds approximately 690,000 distinct CDR3 sequences, and under 25% of those were seen once. The top ten hold 34% of the sample. The sequenced sample consisted of blood. Receptors were obtained from a man aged 25 to 40 with Graves' ophthalmopathy.

The rearrangement uses TRBV4-1 and TRBJ2-6, with unresolved D. The CDR3 covers 17 residues. Trimming pared 1 base from V and 0 bases from J, leaving 10 bases between. Germline assignment: CDR1 MGHRA and CDR2 YSYEKL. The CDR3 DNA is TGCGCCAGCAGCCAAGGGTCTGCCTCCTCTGGGGCCAACGTCCTGACTTTC. This sequence encodes CASSQGSASSGANVLTF.

The chain is built from TRBV6-1 and TRBJ2-7, with unresolved D. Germline CDR1 MNHNS, CDR2 SASEGT. The germline V and J ends were trimmed by 2 bases and 6 bases, with 11 bases remaining between them. There are 13 residues in the CDR3. The CDR3 nucleotides read TGTGCCAGCAGTGAAACCCCACTACCCGAGCAGTACTTC. Its protein is CASSETPLPEQYF.

J is TRBJ1-2 and V is TRBV29-1; possible D gene TRBD1, 5 bases. The CDR3 has 12 residues. Germline CDR1 and CDR2: SQVTM and ANQGSEA. Trimming pared 0 bases from V and 8 bases from J, leaving 10 bases between. The CDR3 region has the DNA TGCAGCGTTGAAGAAGGCAGGGCCGGCTACACCTTC. Translation gives CSVEEGRAGYTF.

This clonotype was seen more than once but under ten times. The chain couples TRBV6-4 to TRBJ1-2; no firm D call. V lost 0 bases to trimming and J lost 6 bases, with 14 bases between them. The V gene's germline CDR1 is MRHNA and CDR2 SNTAGT. CDR3 length: 15 amino acids. Here the CDR3 DNA reads TGTGCCAGCAGTGACTCGTACGGCCCCGTGAATGGCTACACCTTC. This gives the protein CASSDSYGPVNGYTF.

Details on this clonotype: No conserved phenylalanine or tryptophan ends this CDR3, so it is likely a read error. The chain is built from TRBV5-1 and TRBJ1-1, with 8 bases that match TRBD1. J gave up 11 bases and V 0 bases, and 3 bases lay outside the gene matches. This CDR3 region has 12 residues. Germline CDR1 and CDR2: SGHRS and YFSETQ. The chain's CDR3 is CASSLDRGLAFL. The CDR3 DNA reads TGCGCCAGCAGCTTGGACAGGGGGTTGGCTTTCCTT.

The chain uses TRBV5-1 and TRBJ2-3, with 7 bases aligning to TRBD1. The CDR3 has 15 residues. Unmatched junction bases numbered 5, after V lost 2 bases and J lost 2 bases. Germline V gene data show CDR1 as SGHRS and CDR2 as YFSETQ. This chain's CDR3 is CASSFLTGLTDTQYF. The CDR3 DNA follows: TGCGCCAGCAGCTTCCTGACAGGGCTCACAGATACGCAGTATTTT.

The chain links TRBV5-1 to TRBJ2-1, with TRBD2 matching over 9 bases. Losses at the gene ends were 2 bases for V and 10 bases for J; bases not matched to a gene: 16. This CDR3 is built from 17 residues. Germline CDR1 SGHRS, CDR2 YFSETQ. CDR3 sequence: CASSLRTVGSGRSEQFF. CDR3 DNA: TGCGCCAGCAGCTTACGGACTGTGGGGAGCGGGAGGTCAGAGCAGTTCTTC.

This clonotype was observed many times. This sequence joins TRBV11-2 and TRBJ2-1; no firm D call. This CDR3 comprises 15 residues. Germline V gene data show CDR1 as SGHAT and CDR2 as FQNNGV. Trimming pared 5 bases from V and 9 bases from J, leaving 20 bases between. The CDR3 nucleotides are TGTGCCAGCAGCCCCCGACTTATAGCATCCAGTGAGCAGTTCTTC. Its translation: CASSPRLIASSEQFF.

This clonotype has just a few counts. The rearrangement links TRBV6-1 to TRBJ2-4; TRBD2 matches 11 bases. Germline V gives CDR1 MNHNS, CDR2 SASEGT. The trim removed 6 bases at V and 2 bases at J, leaving 12 bases unmatched. This CDR3 comprises 18 residues. The DNA for the CDR3 is TGTGCCAGCAGCGCGCTACTAGCGGGAGTGGGTACCAAAAACATTCAGTACTTC. Translating it yields CASSALLAGVGTKNIQYF.

The V and J genes are TRBV7-8 and TRBJ2-7; D perhaps matches TRBD2 (6 bases). V was trimmed by 1 base and J by 3 bases, leaving 16 bases between them. The length of the CDR3 is 16 residues. Germline V lookup: CDR1 SGHVS, CDR2 FQNEAQ. The CDR3 protein is CASSLGSAGKYYEQYF. CDR3 nucleotides: TGTGCCAGCAGCTTAGGTTCGGCGGGAAAGTACTACGAGCAGTACTTC.

This clonotype was seen a few times. This chain uses TRBV11-2 with TRBJ1-4; weak D call: TRBD1 (5 bases). Per the germline V gene, CDR1 is SGHAT and CDR2 is FQNNGV. Between the trimmed V and J ends, which lost 2 bases and 15 bases, there was a span of 22 bases. The CDR3 runs to 15 residues. Here the CDR3 reads CASSLFPGSREMVFF. The CDR3 nucleotides are TGTGCCAGCAGCTTATTTCCAGGGTCGAGGGAGATGGTGTTTTTT.

The rearrangement joins TRBV11-2 to TRBJ1-4; a possible D gene is TRBD1 (5 bases). The germline CDR1 and CDR2 sequences are SGHAT and FQNNGV. The V gene lost 3 bases and the J gene lost 0 bases, with 11 bases spanning the gap. CDR3 length: 16 residues. CDR3 sequence (DNA): TGTGCCAGCAGCTTCGGGACCCTTGCAACTAATGAAAAACTGTTTTTT. It is translated as CASSFGTLATNEKLFF.

The chain recombines TRBV10-3 with TRBJ1-6; no clear D gene. The CDR3 spans 15 residues. V was clipped by 4 bases and J by 2 bases, with 9 bases between them. Germline loops: CDR1 ENHRY, CDR2 SYGVKD. For the CDR3, the DNA is TGTGCCATCAGTGCAGGAGAGACCTATAATTCACCCCTCCACTTT. Protein sequence: CAISAGETYNSPLHF.

This clonotype was seen many times. The chain is built from TRBV12-3 or TRBV12-4 and TRBJ2-7, with 7 bases that match TRBD2. This CDR3 region has 15 residues. J was trimmed by 5 bases and V by 0 bases; bases with no gene match: 7. The CDR3 nucleotides are TGTGCCAGCAGTTTAGCGGGAGGGAGGGCCAACGAGCAGTACTTC. It specifies CASSLAGGRANEQYF.

In its sample, this clonotype was seen a few times. The chain employs TRBV6-2 or TRBV6-3 and TRBJ1-5; D perhaps matches TRBD1 (5 bases). V was shortened by 0 bases and J by 5 bases, with 14 bases between the two germline ends. CDR1 is MNHEY and CDR2 is SVGEGT in the germline V gene. The CDR3 runs to 16 residues. The CDR3 nucleotides are TGTGCCAGCAGTTACTCTGGCAGGGAAAAATATCAGCCCCAGCATTTT. As protein: CASSYSGREKYQPQHF.

The sample holds a few counts of this clonotype. This rearrangement joins TRBV2 to TRBJ2-1; no clear D. Trimming stripped 9 bases from V and 4 bases from J, with 19 bases between. The CDR3 runs 15 residues. The germline gives CDR1 SNHLY, CDR2 FYNNEI. The CDR3 DNA follows: TGTGCCAGTCGGCGAGAGACCGGCCTATACAATGAGCAGTTCTTC. Amino acid sequence: CASRRETGLYNEQFF.

This clonotype has ten or more counts. The chain has TRBV5-1 and TRBJ1-1, with TRBD1 identical over 10 bases. CDR1 is SGHRS, CDR2 YFSETQ, per germline. The V segment lost 4 bases and the J segment 4 bases; nucleotides outside the gene matches: 13. The CDR3 sequence is 17 residues long. CDR3 in DNA: TGCGCCAGCAGCCCTCCGGCGACAGGGGGCCGTAGCACTGAAGCTTTCTTT. Protein: CASSPPATGGRSTEAFF.

This clonotype was picked up a small number of times. This rearrangement joins TRBV5-4 to TRBJ2-1, with D possibly being TRBD2 (5 bases). Germline V CDR1 and CDR2: SGHNT, YYREEE (reference sequence). CDR3 length equals 9 residues. The V gene lost 9 bases and the J gene lost 12 bases, with 10 bases spanning the gap. The CDR3 DNA reads as TGTGCCACATTAGGAGGGCAGTTCTTC. Residues: CATLGGQFF.

This clonotype occurred a few times. This chain connects TRBV11-2 to TRBJ2-1; D is perhaps TRBD2 (6 bases). This CDR3 region has 17 residues. V was clipped by 1 base and J by 3 bases, with 16 bases between them. Germline V gene lookup returns CDR1 SGHAT and CDR2 FQNNGV. In DNA form, the CDR3 reads TGTGCCAGCAGCTTAGTGGGGCTAGCGCTAAACTACAATGAGCAGTTCTTC. The encoded protein is CASSLVGLALNYNEQFF.

The chain couples TRBV27 to TRBJ2-1, with 10 bases identical to TRBD2. The CDR3 is 15 amino acids. J was trimmed by 10 bases and V by 0 bases; bases with no gene match: 6. CDR1 MNHEY and CDR2 SMNVEV come from the germline V gene (reference sequence). The CDR3 loop is CASSLSASGRQEQFF. DNA of the CDR3: TGTGCCAGCAGTTTATCGGCTAGCGGGAGACAGGAGCAGTTCTTC.

The gene calls are TRBV2 and TRBJ2-3; 9 bases map to TRBD1. Germline loops: CDR1 SNHLY, CDR2 FYNNEI. J lost 0 bases, V lost 7 bases, and 14 bases had no gene match. CDR3 length: 18 residues. CDR3 sequence (DNA): TGTGCCAGCACCGGGACAGGGTACCTGGGGGCTAGCACAGATACGCAGTATTTT. Amino acids: CASTGTGYLGASTDTQYF.

This clonotype turned up a few times. The chain combines TRBV12-3 or TRBV12-4 with TRBJ2-2, with 9 bases lining up with TRBD1. The CDR3 loop spans 13 amino acids. V shed 6 bases and J 8 bases; nucleotides not matched to a gene: 4. Here the CDR3 DNA reads TGTGCCAGCAGCCACAGGGGGCAGGGGGAGCTGTTTTTT. It yields the protein CASSHRGQGELFF.

This clonotype was seen ten or more times. This chain links TRBV11-3 with TRBJ1-1; D is unclear. The CDR3 runs 12 residues. Trimming removed 4 bases at V and 6 bases at J, with 9 bases between. CDR1 and CDR2 from the germline V gene are SGHNT and YENEEA. In DNA, the CDR3 is TGTGCCAGCAGCTCAGACACAGCTGAAGCTTTCTTT. It translates to CASSSDTAEAFF. The whole variable domain, remainder taken from reference TRBV11-3 and TRBJ1-1, is EAGVVQSPRYKIIEKKQPVAFWCNPISGHNTLYWYLQNLGQGPELLIRYENEEAVDDSQLPKDRFSAERLKGVDSTLKIQPAELGDSAVYLCASSSDTAEAFFGQGTRLTVV.

The V and J genes are TRBV28 and TRBJ2-7, with 11 bases that match TRBD1. Unmatched junction bases numbered 9, after V lost 3 bases and J lost 5 bases. The CDR3 length is 16 residues. Germline lookup yields CDR1 MDHEN and CDR2 SYDVKM. CDR3 protein: CASSFLGQGVRDEQYF. The CDR3 nucleotides read TGTGCCAGCAGTTTTTTGGGACAGGGGGTGCGGGACGAGCAGTACTTC.